The following is a T cell receptor (beta chain) sequence with its context. Its antigen remains unidentified. Libraries were prepared by immunoSEQ multiplex PCR; TCRdb keeps only in-frame clonotypes and omits some of them. The sample contains some 20,000 clones, 65% to 75% of which appear only once. This sample was included in a study of OX40 agonist ivuxolimab in advanced cancers. Study background: Every 2 weeks, ivuxolimab was infused into the patients intravenously at between 0.01 and 10 mg/kg.

Study findings and constraints: Normalized expansion of T-cell clones was also low for some nonresponders. CD4+ T cells averaged fewer expanded clones than CD8+ T cells.

The junction had 7 bases not matched to a gene; V was cut back by 2 bases and J by 9 bases. Germline CDR1 KGHSH, CDR2 LQKENI. The CDR3 spans 14 residues. The sequences come from CD4+ or CD8+ T cells sorted from blood, collected in a trial of the OX40 agonist ivuxolimab. This TCR came from an adult with an advanced solid tumor such as melanoma, head and neck, liver or kidney cancer. The chain combines TRBV18 with TRBJ2-1; 7 nucleotides line up with TRBD2. CDR3 DNA: TGTGCCAGCTCACCAGCGGGGGAGTTCACTGAGCAGTTCTTC. This codes for CASSPAGEFTEQFF.